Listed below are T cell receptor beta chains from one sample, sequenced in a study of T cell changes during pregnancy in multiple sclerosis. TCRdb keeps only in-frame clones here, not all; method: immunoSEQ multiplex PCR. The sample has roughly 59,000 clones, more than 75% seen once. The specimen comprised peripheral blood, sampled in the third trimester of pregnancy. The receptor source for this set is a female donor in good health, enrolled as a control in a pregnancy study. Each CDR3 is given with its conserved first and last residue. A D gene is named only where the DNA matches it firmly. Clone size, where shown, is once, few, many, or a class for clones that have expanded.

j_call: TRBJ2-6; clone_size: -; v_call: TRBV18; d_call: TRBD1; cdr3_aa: CASSTGTGGPQGANVLTF; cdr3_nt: TGTGCCAGCTCAACCGGGACAGGGGGACCCCAGGGGGCCAACGTCCTGACTTTC
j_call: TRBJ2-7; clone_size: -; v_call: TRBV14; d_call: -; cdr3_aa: CASSQVLRGASQYF; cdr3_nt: TGTGCCAGCAGCCAAGTCCTCAGGGGAGCCAGCCAGTACTTC
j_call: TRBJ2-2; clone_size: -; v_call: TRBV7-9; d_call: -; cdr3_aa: CASRRGPDTGELFF; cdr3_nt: TGTGCCAGCCGGAGGGGGCCGGACACCGGGGAGCTGTTTTTT
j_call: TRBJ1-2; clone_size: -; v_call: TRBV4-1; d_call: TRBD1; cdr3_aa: CASSQEGTGNGYTF; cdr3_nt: TGCGCCAGCAGCCAAGAGGGGACAGGCAATGGCTACACCTTC
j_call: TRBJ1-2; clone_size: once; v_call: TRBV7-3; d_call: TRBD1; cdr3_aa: CASSLGQGPSYGYTF; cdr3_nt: TGTGCCAGCAGCTTGGGACAGGGCCCTAGCTATGGCTACACCTTC
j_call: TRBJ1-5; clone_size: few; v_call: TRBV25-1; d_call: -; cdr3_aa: CASSSDFSNQPQHF; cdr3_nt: TGTGCCAGCAGCTCGGACTTTAGCAATCAGCCCCAGCATTTT
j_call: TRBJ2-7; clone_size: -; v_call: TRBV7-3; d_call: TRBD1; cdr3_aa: CASSLIGGQNYEQYF; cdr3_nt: TGTGCCAGCAGCTTAATAGGGGGACAGAACTACGAGCAGTACTTC
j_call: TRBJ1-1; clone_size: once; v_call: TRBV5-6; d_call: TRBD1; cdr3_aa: CASISQGEFEAFF; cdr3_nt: TGTGCCAGCATATCTCAGGGGGAATTTGAAGCTTTCTTT
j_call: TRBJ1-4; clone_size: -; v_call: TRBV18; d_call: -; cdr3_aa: CASSARAGKINEKLFF; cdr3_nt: TGTGCCAGCTCAGCACGGGCCGGGAAGATTAATGAAAAACTGTTTTTT
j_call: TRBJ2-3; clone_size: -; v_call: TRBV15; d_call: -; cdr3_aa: CATSRFPGDTSTDTQYF; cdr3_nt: TGTGCCACCAGCAGATTCCCAGGGGACACTAGCACAGATACGCAGTATTTT
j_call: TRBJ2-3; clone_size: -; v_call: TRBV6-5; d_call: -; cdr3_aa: CASRHGLDTDTQYF; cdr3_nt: TGTGCCAGCAGACATGGACTCGACACAGATACGCAGTATTTT
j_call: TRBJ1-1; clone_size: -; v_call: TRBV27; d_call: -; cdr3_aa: CASSLSAAGVNTEAFF; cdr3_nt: TGTGCCAGCAGTTTATCGGCGGCAGGGGTAAACACTGAAGCTTTCTTT
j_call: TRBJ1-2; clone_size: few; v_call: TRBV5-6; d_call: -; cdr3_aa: CASSLSGRGNYGYTF; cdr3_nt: TGTGCCAGCAGCTTAAGTGGCAGGGGAAACTATGGCTACACCTTC
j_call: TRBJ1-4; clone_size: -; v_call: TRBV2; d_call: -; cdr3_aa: CASKGAMEKLFF; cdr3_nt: TGTGCCAGCAAAGGGGCGATGGAAAAACTGTTTTTT
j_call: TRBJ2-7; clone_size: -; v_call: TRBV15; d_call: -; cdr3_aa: CATSRARSLSYEQYF; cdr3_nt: TGTGCCACCAGCAGAGCACGGTCCCTTTCCTACGAGCAGTACTTC
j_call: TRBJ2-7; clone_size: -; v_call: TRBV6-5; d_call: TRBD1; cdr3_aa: CASSQGDRTIYEQYF; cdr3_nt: TGTGCCAGCAGCCAAGGGGACAGGACCATCTACGAGCAGTACTTC
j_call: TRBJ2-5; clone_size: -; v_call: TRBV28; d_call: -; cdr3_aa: CASRTDRGQRETQYF; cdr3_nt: TGTGCCAGCAGAACAGACCGGGGACAACGGGAGACCCAGTACTTC
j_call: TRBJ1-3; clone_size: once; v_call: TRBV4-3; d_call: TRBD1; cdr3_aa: CASSRIPGTGTGNTIYF; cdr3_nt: TGCGCCAGCAGCCGCATACCCGGGACAGGCACGGGAAACACCATATATTTT
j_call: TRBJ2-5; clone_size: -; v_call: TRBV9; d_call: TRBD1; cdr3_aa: CASSSGQGETQYF; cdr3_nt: TGTGCCAGCAGCTCCGGACAGGGGGAGACCCAGTACTTC
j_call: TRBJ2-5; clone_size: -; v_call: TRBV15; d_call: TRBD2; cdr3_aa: CATSKERGEETQYF; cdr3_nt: TGTGCCACCAGCAAAGAACGGGGGGAAGAGACCCAGTACTTC
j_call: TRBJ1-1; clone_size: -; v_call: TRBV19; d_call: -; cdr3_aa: CASSTPAVRGSEAFF; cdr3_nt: TGTGCCAGTAGTACCCCGGCCGTCAGGGGCTCTGAAGCTTTCTTT
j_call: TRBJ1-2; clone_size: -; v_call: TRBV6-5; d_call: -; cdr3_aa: CASSYSRDSTYGYTF; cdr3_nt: TGTGCCAGCAGTTACTCGAGGGACTCTACCTATGGCTACACCTTC
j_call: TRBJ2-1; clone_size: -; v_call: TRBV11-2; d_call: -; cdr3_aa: CASTQGLDTRIQFF; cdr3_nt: TGTGCCAGCACCCAGGGGTTAGACACAAGGATTCAGTTCTTC
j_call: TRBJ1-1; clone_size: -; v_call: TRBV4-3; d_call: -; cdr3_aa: CASSGRGLAEAFF; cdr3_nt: TGCGCCAGCAGCGGCCGGGGGTTAGCTGAAGCTTTCTTT
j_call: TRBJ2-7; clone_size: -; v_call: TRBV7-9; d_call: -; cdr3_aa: CASSGPLLYEQYF; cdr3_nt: TGTGCCAGCAGCGGGCCTCTCCTTTACGAGCAGTACTTC
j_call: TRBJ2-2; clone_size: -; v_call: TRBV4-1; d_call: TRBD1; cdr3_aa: CASSQRDRGIANTGELFF; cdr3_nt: TGCGCCAGCAGCCAAAGGGACAGGGGGATCGCGAACACCGGGGAGCTGTTTTTT
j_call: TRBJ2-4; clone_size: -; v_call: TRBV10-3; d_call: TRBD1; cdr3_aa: CAISESRTGQGNIQYF; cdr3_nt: TGTGCCATCAGTGAGTCTCGGACAGGGCAGGGAAACATTCAGTACTTC
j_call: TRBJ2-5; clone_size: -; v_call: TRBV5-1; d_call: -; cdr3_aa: CASSPLKSQGLRLKTQYF; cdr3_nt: TGCGCCAGCAGCCCCCTAAAATCACAGGGTCTTCGGCTGAAGACCCAGTACTTC
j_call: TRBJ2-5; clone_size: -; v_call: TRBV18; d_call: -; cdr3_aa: CASSPRTTETQYF; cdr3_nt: TGTGCCAGCTCACCACGAACTACGGAGACCCAGTACTTC
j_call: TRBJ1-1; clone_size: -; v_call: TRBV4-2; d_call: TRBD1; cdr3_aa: CASSSRDRGEVNTEAFF; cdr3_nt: TGTGCCAGCAGCAGCCGGGACAGGGGAGAGGTGAACACTGAAGCTTTCTTT
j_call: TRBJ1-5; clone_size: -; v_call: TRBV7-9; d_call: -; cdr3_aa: CASSRVEEARNQPQHF; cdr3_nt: TGTGCCAGCAGCCGGGTCGAGGAAGCCCGCAATCAGCCCCAGCATTTT
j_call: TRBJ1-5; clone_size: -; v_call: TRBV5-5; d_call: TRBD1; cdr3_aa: CASSFGTGGHQPQHF; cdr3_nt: TGTGCCAGCAGCTTCGGCACAGGGGGGCATCAGCCCCAGCATTTT
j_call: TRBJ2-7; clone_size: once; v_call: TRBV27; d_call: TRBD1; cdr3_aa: CASSFRDRGYEQYF; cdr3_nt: TGTGCCAGCAGTTTCCGGGACAGGGGCTACGAGCAGTACTTC
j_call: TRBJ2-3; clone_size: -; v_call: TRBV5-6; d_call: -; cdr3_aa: CASSLLSTDTQYF; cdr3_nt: TGTGCCAGCAGCTTGCTGTCCACAGATACGCAGTATTTT
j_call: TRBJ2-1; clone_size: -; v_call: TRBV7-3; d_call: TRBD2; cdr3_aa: CASSSVTSGGRSSYNEQFF; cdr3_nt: TGTGCCAGCAGCTCAGTGACTAGCGGGGGCCGAAGCTCCTACAATGAGCAGTTCTTC
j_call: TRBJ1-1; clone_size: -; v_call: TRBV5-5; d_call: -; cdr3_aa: CASSLGPGSTEAFF; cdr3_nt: TGTGCCAGCAGCTTGGGGCCGGGGTCCACTGAAGCTTTCTTT
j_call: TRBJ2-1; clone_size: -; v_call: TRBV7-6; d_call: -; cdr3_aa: CASSLTNGNEQFF; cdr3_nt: TGTGCCAGCAGCTTAACTAACGGGAATGAGCAGTTCTTC
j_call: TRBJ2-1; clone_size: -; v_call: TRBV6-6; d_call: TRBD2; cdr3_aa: CASSYGGGNYNEQFF; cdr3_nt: TGTGCCAGCAGTTACGGCGGGGGGAACTACAATGAGCAGTTCTTC
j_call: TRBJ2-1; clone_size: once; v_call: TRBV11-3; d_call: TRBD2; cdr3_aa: CASSLAGTSGGARNEQFF; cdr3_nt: TGTGCCAGCAGCTTAGCCGGGACTAGCGGGGGGGCGAGGAATGAGCAGTTCTTC
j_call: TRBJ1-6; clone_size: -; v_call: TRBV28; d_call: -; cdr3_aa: CASSFKNSNSPLHF; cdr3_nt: TGTGCCAGCAGTTTCAAAAATAGCAATTCACCCCTCCACTTT
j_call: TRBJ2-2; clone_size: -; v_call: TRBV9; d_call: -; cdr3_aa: CASGRQANTGELFF; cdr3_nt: TGTGCCAGCGGTCGGCAGGCGAACACCGGGGAGCTGTTTTTT
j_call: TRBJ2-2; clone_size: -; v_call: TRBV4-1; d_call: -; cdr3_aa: CASSQEVAGERELFF; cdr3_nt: TGCGCCAGCAGCCAAGAAGTGGCAGGGGAGAGGGAGCTGTTTTTT
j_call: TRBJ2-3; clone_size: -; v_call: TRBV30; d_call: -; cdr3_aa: CAWSLPSSDTQYF; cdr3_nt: TGTGCCTGGAGTCTTCCCTCCTCAGATACGCAGTATTTT
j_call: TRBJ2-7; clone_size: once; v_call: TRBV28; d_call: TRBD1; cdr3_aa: CASSLYPRTGLSYEQYF; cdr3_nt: TGTGCCAGCAGTTTATACCCCCGGACAGGGCTGAGCTACGAGCAGTACTTC
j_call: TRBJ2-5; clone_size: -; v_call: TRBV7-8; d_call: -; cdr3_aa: CASRAQLGPGETQYF; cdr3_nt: TGTGCCAGCAGGGCCCAACTGGGGCCGGGAGAGACCCAGTACTTC
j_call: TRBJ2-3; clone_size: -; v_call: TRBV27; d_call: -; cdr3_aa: CASSQQIPATLPQYF; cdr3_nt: TGTGCCAGCAGTCAACAGATTCCGGCTACCCTACCGCAGTATTTT
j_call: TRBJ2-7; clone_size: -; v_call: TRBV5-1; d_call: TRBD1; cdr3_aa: CASSLGQGAYEQYF; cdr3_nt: TGCGCCAGCAGCTTGGGACAGGGGGCCTACGAGCAGTACTTC
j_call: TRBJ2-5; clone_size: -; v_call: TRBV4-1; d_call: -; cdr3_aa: CASSQDGQHWRETQYF; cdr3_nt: TGCGCCAGCAGCCAAGATGGCCAGCACTGGAGAGAGACCCAGTACTTC
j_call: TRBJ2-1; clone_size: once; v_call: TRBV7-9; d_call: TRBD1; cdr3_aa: CASSRQGSLYNEQFF; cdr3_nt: TGTGCCAGCAGCCGACAGGGGTCTCTTTACAATGAGCAGTTCTTC
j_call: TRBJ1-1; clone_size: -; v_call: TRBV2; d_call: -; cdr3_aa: CASSEAGAYTEAFF; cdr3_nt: TGTGCCAGCAGTGAAGCGGGGGCTTACACTGAAGCTTTCTTT
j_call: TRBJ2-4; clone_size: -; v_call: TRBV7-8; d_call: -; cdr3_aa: CASSLRMGRNIQYF; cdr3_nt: TGTGCCAGCAGCCTCAGGATGGGTAGGAACATTCAGTACTTC
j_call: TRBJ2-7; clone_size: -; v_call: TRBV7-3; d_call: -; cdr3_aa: CASSLGGGSEQYF; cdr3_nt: TGTGCCAGCAGCCTGGGAGGGGGGAGCGAGCAGTACTTC
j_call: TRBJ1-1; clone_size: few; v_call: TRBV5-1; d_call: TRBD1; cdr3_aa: CASSSGTGGANTEAFF; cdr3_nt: TGCGCCAGCAGCTCCGGGACAGGAGGGGCGAACACTGAAGCTTTCTTT
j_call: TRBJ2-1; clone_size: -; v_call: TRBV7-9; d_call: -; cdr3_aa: CASSLIGNEQFF; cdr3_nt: TGTGCCAGCAGCTTAATCGGGAATGAGCAGTTCTTC
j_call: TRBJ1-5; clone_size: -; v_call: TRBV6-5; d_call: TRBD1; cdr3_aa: CASRADRGSNQPQHF; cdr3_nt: TGTGCCAGCAGGGCAGACAGGGGAAGCAATCAGCCCCAGCATTTT